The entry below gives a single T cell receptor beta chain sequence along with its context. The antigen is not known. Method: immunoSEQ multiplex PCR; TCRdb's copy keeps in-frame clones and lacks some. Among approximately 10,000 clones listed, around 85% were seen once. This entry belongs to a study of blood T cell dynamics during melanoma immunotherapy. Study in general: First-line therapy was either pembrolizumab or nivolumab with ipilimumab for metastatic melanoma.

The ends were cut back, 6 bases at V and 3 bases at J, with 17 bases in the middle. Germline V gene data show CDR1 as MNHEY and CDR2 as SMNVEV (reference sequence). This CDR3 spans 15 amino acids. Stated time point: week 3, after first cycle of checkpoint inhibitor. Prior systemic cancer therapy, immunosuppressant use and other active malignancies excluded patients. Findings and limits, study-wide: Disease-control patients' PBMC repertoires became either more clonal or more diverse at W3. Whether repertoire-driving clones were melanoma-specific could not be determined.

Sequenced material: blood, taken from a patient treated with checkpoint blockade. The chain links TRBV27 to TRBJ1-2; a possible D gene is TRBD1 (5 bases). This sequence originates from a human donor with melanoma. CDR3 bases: TGTGCCAGCAGGGGACGGAATCCCCAGGACTATGGCTACACCTTC. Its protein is CASRGRNPQDYGYTF.